The sequence of this T cell receptor beta chain was determined in a study of Graves' ophthalmopathy and Graves' hyperthyroidism. RNA transcripts served as template for amplifying TCR beta CDR3 sequences. After a first-round RT-PCR with HTBI primers, a second-round multiplex PCR was run. MiXCR was run by TCRdb on the multiplex PCR reads, yielding one entry per CDR3 protein. The sample records about 740,000 distinct CDR3 sequences, 40% being singletons. Moderate-to-severe activity, CAS ≥3, NOSPECS ≥4 and duration under 3 months were recorded for donors with ophthalmopathy. The origin of this receptor is an adult man with Graves' ophthalmopathy. The sample taken for sequencing was peripheral blood.

The CDR3 nucleotides read TGTGCTAGGTCATCATCGGGACTAGCTGCCTACGAGCAGTACTTC. Translation gives CARSSSGLAAYEQYF. V is TRBV11-2 and J is TRBJ2-7; 9 bases fit TRBD2. The V gene's germline CDR1 is SGHAT and CDR2 FQNNGV. CDR3 length: 15 amino acids.